The T cell receptor beta chain under discussion was sequenced for a study of blood T cell repertoires in COVID-19. Germline V gene lookup returns CDR1 LGHNA and CDR2 YSLEER. This CDR3 comprises 14 residues. V was clipped by 1 base and J by 8 bases, with 14 bases between them. This clone was found many times. As processed by the authors: Counts of nucleated cells, estimated from reference gene primer amplification, were obtained. Sequencing was performed with immunoSEQ multiplex PCR; in TCRdb, only in-frame clones are kept and a portion is missing. The DNA was the basis for D and trimming; V, J and clone size are from that table. The data contain about 280,000 clones, around four fifths of them singletons.

Sequenced material: peripheral blood. This clonotype originated in a woman in her 50s who had recovered from COVID-19. The chain recombines TRBV4-3 with TRBJ1-2; D unresolved. The chain's CDR3 is CASSQAWSPMGYTF. For the CDR3, the DNA is TGCGCCAGCAGCCAAGCTTGGTCTCCTATGGGCTACACCTTC.